In its sample, the clone carrying this TCR beta chain was seen a few times. The target antigen is unknown. TCRdb re-analysed the RT-PCR reads in MiXCR, keeping a single row per CDR3 protein. The data contain about 300,000 distinct CDR3 sequences, 20% to 25% of them singletons. The entry originates in a study of response to subunit inactivated influenza vaccine. Overall study findings and caveats: It was suggested by the authors that few new T cells are recruited by each seasonal influenza vaccination.

Trimming left V 1 base short and J 5 bases short, with 8 bases between. Germline V gives CDR1 SGHVS, CDR2 FQNEAQ. The CDR3 extends over 13 amino acids. The chain uses TRBV7-8 and TRBJ2-5, with D uncertain. This receptor was obtained from a man in his fifties or sixties who received an inactivated influenza vaccine. Sequencing was performed on PBMCs from blood, taken roughly 20 months after vaccination. The CDR3 spells CASSLDSFETQYF. CDR3 DNA: TGTGCCAGCAGCTTAGACAGTTTCGAGACCCAGTACTTC. The full variable domain, rest sourced from reference TRBV7-8 and TRBJ2-5, is GAGVSQSPRYKVAKRGQDVALRCDPISGHVSLFWYQQALGQGPEFLTYFQNEAQLDKSGLPSDRFFAERPEGSVSTLKIQRTQQEDSAVYLCASSLDSFETQYFGPGTRLLVL.